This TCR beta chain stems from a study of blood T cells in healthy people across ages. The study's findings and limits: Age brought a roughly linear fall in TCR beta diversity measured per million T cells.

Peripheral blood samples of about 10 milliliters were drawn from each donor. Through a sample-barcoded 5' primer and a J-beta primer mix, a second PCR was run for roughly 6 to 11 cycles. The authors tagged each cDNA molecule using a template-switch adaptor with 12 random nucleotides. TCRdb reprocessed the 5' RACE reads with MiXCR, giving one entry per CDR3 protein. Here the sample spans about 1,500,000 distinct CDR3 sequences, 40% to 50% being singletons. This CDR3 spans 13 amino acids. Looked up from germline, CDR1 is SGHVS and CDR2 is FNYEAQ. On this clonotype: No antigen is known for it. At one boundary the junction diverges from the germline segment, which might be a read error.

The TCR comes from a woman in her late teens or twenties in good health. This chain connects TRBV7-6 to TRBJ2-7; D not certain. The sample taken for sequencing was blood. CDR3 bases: TGTGCCAGCATCTTAGGCAGGACCTACGAGCAGTACTTC. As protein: CASILGRTYEQYF.